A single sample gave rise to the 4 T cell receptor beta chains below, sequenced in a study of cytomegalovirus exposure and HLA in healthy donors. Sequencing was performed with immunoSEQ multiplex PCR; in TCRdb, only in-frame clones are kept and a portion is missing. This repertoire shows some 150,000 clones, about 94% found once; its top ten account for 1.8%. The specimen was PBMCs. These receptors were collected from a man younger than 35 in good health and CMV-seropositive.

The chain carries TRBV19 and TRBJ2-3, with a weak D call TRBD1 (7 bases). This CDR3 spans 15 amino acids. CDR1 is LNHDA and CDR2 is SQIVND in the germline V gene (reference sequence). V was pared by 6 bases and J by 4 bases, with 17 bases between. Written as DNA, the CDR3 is TGTGCCAGTAGCCGGCAGGGGGGAGTGGCAGATACGCAGTATTTT. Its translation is CASSRQGGVADTQYF. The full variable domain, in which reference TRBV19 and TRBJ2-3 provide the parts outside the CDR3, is DGGITQSPKYLFRKEGQNVTLSCEQNLNHDAMYWYRQDPGQGLRLIYYSQIVNDFQKGDIAEGYSVSREKKESFPLTVTSAQKNPTAFYLCASSRQGGVADTQYFGPGTRLTVL.

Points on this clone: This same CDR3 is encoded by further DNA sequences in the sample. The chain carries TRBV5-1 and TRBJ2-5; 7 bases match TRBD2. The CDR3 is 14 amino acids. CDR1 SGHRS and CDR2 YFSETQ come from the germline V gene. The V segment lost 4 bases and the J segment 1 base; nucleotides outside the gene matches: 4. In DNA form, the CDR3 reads TGCGCCAGCAGCCCCGGGACTACCCAAGAGACCCAGTACTTC. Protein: CASSPGTTQETQYF. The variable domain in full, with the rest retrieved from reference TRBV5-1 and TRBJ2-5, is KAGVTQTPRYLIKTRGQQVTLSCSPISGHRSVSWYQQTPGQGLQFLFEYFSETQRNKGNFPGRFSGRQFSNSRSEMNVSTLELGDSALYLCASSPGTTQETQYFGPGTRLLVL.

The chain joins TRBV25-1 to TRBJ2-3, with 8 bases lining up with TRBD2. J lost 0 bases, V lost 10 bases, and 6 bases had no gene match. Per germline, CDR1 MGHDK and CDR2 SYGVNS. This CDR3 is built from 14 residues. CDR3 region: CATSGLGSTDTQYF. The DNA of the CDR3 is TGTGCCACCTCGGGACTAGGCAGCACAGATACGCAGTATTTT.

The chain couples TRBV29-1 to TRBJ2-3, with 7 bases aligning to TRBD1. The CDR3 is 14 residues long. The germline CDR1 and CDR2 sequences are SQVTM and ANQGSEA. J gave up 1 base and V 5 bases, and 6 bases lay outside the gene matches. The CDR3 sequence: CSVLMGQRTDTQYF. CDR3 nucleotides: TGCAGCGTTCTTATGGGACAGCGCACAGATACGCAGTATTTT.